This T cell receptor (beta chain) is drawn from a study of memory CD4+ T cells and cytomegalovirus serostatus. About this clone itself: Its specificity is unknown. Distinct nucleotide sequences in the sample also encode this CDR3.

The study, taken as a whole, reports: Suggested: most of the CMV-linked TCR signature lies in CD4+ memory cells. CD4+ memory repertoires contained about two fifths of the 164 reported CMV TCRbeta sequences.

CDR1 and CDR2 from the germline V gene are MDHEN and SYDVKM. This CDR3 contains 15 residues. Unmatched junction bases numbered 3, after V lost 3 bases and J lost 4 bases. Single viable CD3+CD4+CD8-CD45RO+ cells were sorted as the memory CD4+ T cells. Serostatus was set by detecting CMV pp150, pp28, p38, p52 IgG. Sequencing was performed with immunoSEQ multiplex PCR; in TCRdb, only in-frame clones are kept and a portion is missing. The repertoire holds 25,000 to 30,000 clones, with over 70% as singletons. The chain uses TRBV28 and TRBJ1-5; 10 bases are a match to TRBD1. The sample was memory CD4+ T cells from blood. The clonotype originates from an adult in good health and CMV-seronegative. CDR3 residues: CASSFSDRGNQPQHF. The CDR3 region has the DNA TGTGCCAGCAGTTTCTCGGACAGGGGGAATCAGCCCCAGCATTTT.